These 18 T cell receptor beta chains came from one sample sequenced in a study of shared clonotypes between healthy human individuals. TCRdb keeps only in-frame clones here, not all; method: immunoSEQ multiplex PCR. The top ten hold 0.61% of the sample, which has 1 million to 1.3 million clones, roughly 74% seen once. The sequenced sample was memory CD4+ T cells from PBMCs. Subset here: CD45RA-negative fraction. Receptors were obtained from a man aged 18 to 30 in good health. Some clones in this sample may be carry-over from other donors' samples.

J is TRBJ2-2 and V is TRBV28, with a tentative D call TRBD2 (6 bases). V was pared by 8 bases and J by 7 bases, with 14 bases between. The CDR3 consists of 13 residues. Germline V gives CDR1 MDHEN, CDR2 SYDVKM. CDR3 bases: TGTGCCAGCCAAATCCTAGCGCGCGGGGAGCTGTTTTTT. Encoded protein: CASQILARGELFF.

This chain uses TRBV6-5 with TRBJ1-5, with no clear D. CDR1 and CDR2 from the germline V gene are MNHEY and SVGAGI. This CDR3 comprises 13 residues. Trimming stripped 0 bases from V and 7 bases from J, with 7 bases between. The CDR3: CASSYSIGQPQHF. The CDR3 DNA is TGTGCCAGCAGTTACTCCATAGGCCAGCCCCAGCATTTT.

This clone has more than one count but fewer than ten. The chain recombines TRBV10-1 with TRBJ2-7, with TRBD1 matching 10 bases. Germline V gene sequence: CDR1 WNHNN, CDR2 SYGVQD (reference sequence). V gave up 7 bases and J gave up 6 bases; unmatched junction bases: 6. CDR3 size: 13 residues. CDR3 in DNA: TGCGCCAGCACCGAGGACAGGGGGGGCGAGCAGTACTTC. Its protein product is CASTEDRGGEQYF.

The chain combines TRBV18 with TRBJ2-1; a possible D gene is TRBD2 (5 bases). V was pared by 3 bases and J by 0 bases, with 6 bases between. Germline-derived CDR1 and CDR2 are KGHSH and LQKENI. There are 14 residues in the CDR3. This CDR3 reads CASSPDYSYNEQFF. CDR3 bases: TGTGCCAGCTCACCCGACTACTCCTACAATGAGCAGTTCTTC.

The V call is TRBV4-1, the J call TRBJ1-2; the D is unclear. CDR3 length: 18 amino acids. Per the germline V gene, CDR1 is MGHRA and CDR2 is YSYEKL. The V end was cut by 0 bases, the J end by 3 bases, with 20 bases between. CDR3 sequence reads: CASSQDNFRVGSHYGYTF. In DNA, the CDR3 is TGCGCCAGCAGCCAAGATAATTTCCGGGTCGGGAGCCACTATGGCTACACCTTC.

Written as DNA, the CDR3 is TGTGCCAGCAGCAGTGGTCGAGACAGGGGATACGAGCAGTACTTC. This sequence encodes CASSSGRDRGYEQYF. The chain employs TRBV5-4 and TRBJ2-7, with 8 bases fitting TRBD1. The CDR3 has 15 residues. The V and J ends lost 4 bases and 4 bases, in that order; junction bases with no gene match: 10. Germline V gene sequence: CDR1 SGHNT, CDR2 YYREEE (reference sequence).

The chain carries TRBV18 and TRBJ2-1; TRBD2 matches at 9 bases. The junction had 10 bases not matched to a gene; V was cut back by 0 bases and J by 4 bases. This CDR3 is 18 amino acids long. Germline V gene lookup returns CDR1 KGHSH and CDR2 LQKENI. This chain's CDR3 is CASSPPNGASGIYNEQFF. In DNA, the CDR3 is TGTGCCAGCTCACCACCTAATGGTGCTAGCGGGATTTACAATGAGCAGTTCTTC.

This clone was observed a handful of times. The genes are TRBV5-6 and TRBJ2-3; D perhaps matches TRBD2 (5 bases). V was pared by 0 bases and J by 6 bases, with 8 bases between. Germline assignment: CDR1 SGHDT and CDR2 YYEEEE. The CDR3 has 13 amino acids. The CDR3 loop reads CASSLDSGDTQYF. Here the CDR3 DNA reads TGTGCCAGCAGCTTGGACAGCGGTGATACGCAGTATTTT.

As for this clone: Other DNA sequences in this sample translate to the same CDR3. This sequence joins TRBV29-1 and TRBJ2-1, with D possibly matching TRBD2 (5 bases). V shed 3 bases and J shed 10 bases, with 7 bases lying between them. CDR3 length: 10 amino acids. The germline gives CDR1 SQVTM, CDR2 ANQGSEA. In DNA form, the CDR3 reads TGCAGCGTTGACGAGGGAGAGCAGTTCTTC. This gives the protein CSVDEGEQFF.

The chain employs TRBV11-2 and TRBJ1-4, with D unresolved. CDR1 is SGHAT, CDR2 FQNNGV, per germline. Trimming stripped 1 base from V and 10 bases from J, with 7 bases between. CDR3 size: 12 residues. The CDR3 coding sequence is TGTGCCAGCAGCTTAGGTGACGTAAAACTGTTTTTT. Encoded protein: CASSLGDVKLFF.

This chain connects TRBV30 to TRBJ1-1, with D possibly being TRBD1 (5 bases). Per the germline V gene, CDR1 is GTSNPN and CDR2 is SVGIG (reference sequence). The CDR3 totals 14 residues. Trimming removed 3 bases at V and 11 bases at J, with 22 bases between. This CDR3 is CAWSPGTKVGVAFF. The CDR3 bases are TGTGCCTGGAGCCCTGGCACAAAGGTAGGGGTGGCTTTCTTT.

A word on this clone: Other nucleotide sequences in the sample specify the same CDR3. The chain is built from TRBV5-4 and TRBJ1-1; a weak D match, TRBD1 (5 bases). The germline gives CDR1 SGHNT, CDR2 YYREEE (reference sequence). V was pared by 0 bases and J by 0 bases, with 6 bases between. The CDR3 totals 14 residues. The CDR3 region has the DNA TGTGCCAGCAGCTTGGGCAGGGTGAACACTGAAGCTTTCTTT. Encoded protein: CASSLGRVNTEAFF.

This clone was seen repeatedly, ten times or more. The V call is TRBV28, the J call TRBJ2-2; possible D gene TRBD2, 6 bases. Germline-derived CDR1 and CDR2 are MDHEN and SYDVKM. The CDR3 is made up of 16 amino acids. The V end was cut by 5 bases, the J end by 1 base, with 14 bases between. Here the CDR3 DNA reads TGTGCCAGCAGTGAACCTAGCGCATTGAACACCGGGGAGCTGTTTTTT. Protein: CASSEPSALNTGELFF.

This chain connects TRBV5-1 to TRBJ2-7; 14 bases align to TRBD2. The V gene's germline CDR1 is SGHRS and CDR2 YFSETQ. The CDR3 sequence is 16 residues long. The trim removed 4 bases at V and 3 bases at J, leaving 6 bases unmatched. CDR3 residues: CASSRGLAGDVYEQYF. The CDR3 DNA is TGCGCCAGCAGCCGGGGACTAGCGGGAGATGTCTACGAGCAGTACTTC.

This clone has a handful of counts. This chain uses TRBV2 with TRBJ2-5; D is ambiguous. Trimming cost V 5 bases and J 5 bases, with 12 bases left between them. From germline, CDR1 is SNHLY and CDR2 FYNNEI. There are 13 residues in the CDR3. The CDR3 DNA follows: TGTGCCAGCAGTCCCGGGCCGCGGGAGACCCAGTACTTC. Protein: CASSPGPRETQYF.

The gene calls are TRBV18 and TRBJ1-2, with D possibly being TRBD1 (5 bases). Between the trimmed V and J ends, which lost 3 bases and 8 bases, there was a span of 22 bases. The CDR3 loop spans 16 amino acids. The germline gives CDR1 KGHSH, CDR2 LQKENI. As DNA, the CDR3 is TGTGCCAGCTCACCGAATCCAACAGGAAGCATTGAGGGCTACACCTTC. It is translated as CASSPNPTGSIEGYTF.

With regard to this clone: This may arise from a read error, as a much more abundant clone is one base away. The V call is TRBV30, the J call TRBJ2-5; tentative D call: TRBD1 (5 bases). The CDR3 has 15 residues. From germline, CDR1 is GTSNPN and CDR2 SVGIG (reference sequence). Here the CDR3 DNA reads TGTGCCTGGGGTGTACTCGGACACGGCCAAGAGGCCCAGTACTTC. Its translation: CAWGVLGHGQEAQYF. The full variable domain, rest sourced from reference TRBV30 and TRBJ2-5, is SQTIHQWPATLVQPVGSPLSLECTVEGTSNPNLYWYRQAAGRGLQLLFYSVGIGQISSEVPQNLSASRPQDRQFILSSKKLLLSDSGFYLCAWGVLGHGQEAQYFGPGTRLLVL.

This clone was detected only once. The V call is TRBV15, the J call TRBJ1-5; D call uncertain. Germline loops: CDR1 LNHNV, CDR2 YYDKDF (reference sequence). V shed 0 bases and J shed 13 bases, with 10 bases lying between them. The CDR3 sequence is 12 residues long. The CDR3 spells CATSREGPIQHF. The CDR3, as DNA: TGTGCCACCAGCAGAGAAGGCCCGATTCAGCATTTT.